Listed below are T cell receptor beta chains from one sample, sequenced in a study of blood T cell repertoires in COVID-19. This table comes from immunoSEQ multiplex PCR, and its TCRdb copy is limited to in-frame clones, with some not included. Of some 210,000 clones detected, almost 85% appear once; the ten largest clones hold 5.1%. Sequencing was performed on peripheral blood. The receptors stem from a woman aged 70-85 years with active or convalescent COVID-19. The CDR3 runs from the conserved cysteine through the conserved F or W. A D gene is named only where the DNA matches it firmly. Size values are once, few and many counts, or a class for expanded clones, and some rows have none.

size	V	D	J	CDR3	DNA
few	TRBV7-9	-	TRBJ1-4	CASSLLGDSVNEKLFF	TGTGCCAGCAGCTTATTAGGTGACAGTGTTAATGAAAAACTGTTTTTT
-	TRBV10-3	TRBD2	TRBJ2-7	CAISVGGRVEQYF	TGTGCCATCTCAGTGGGCGGGAGAGTCGAGCAGTACTTC
once	TRBV5-1	TRBD2	TRBJ2-1	CASSPRLPGRDYNEQFF	TGCGCCAGCAGCCCTAGGTTGCCCGGGAGGGACTACAATGAGCAGTTCTTC
-	TRBV11-2	-	TRBJ2-5	CASSLGPATETQYF	TGTGCCAGCAGCTTGGGCCCTGCTACAGAGACCCAGTACTTC
-	TRBV15	-	TRBJ2-5	CATSTGRVVARETQYF	TGTGCCACCAGCACGGGCAGGGTTGTGGCTCGAGAGACCCAGTACTTC
-	TRBV27	-	TRBJ2-5	CASSSNYQETQYF	TGTGCCAGCAGTTCTAACTACCAAGAGACCCAGTACTTC
-	TRBV30	-	TRBJ1-4	CASQDGLEEKLFF	TGTGCCTCTCAAGACGGGTTAGAGGAAAAACTGTTTTTT
-	TRBV3-1/TRBV3-2	TRBD2	TRBJ2-1	CASSQEGLASYNEQFF	TGTGCCAGCAGCCAAGAGGGACTAGCATCCTACAATGAGCAGTTCTTC
-	TRBV7-2	-	TRBJ2-1	CASSLSRKTSINEQFF	TGTGCCAGCAGCTTGAGTCGTAAGACTAGTATCAATGAGCAGTTCTTC
-	TRBV20-1	-	TRBJ2-1	CSASTQGGFSYNEQFF	TGCAGTGCTAGTACCCAGGGGGGATTCTCCTACAATGAGCAGTTCTTC
-	TRBV24-1	TRBD1	TRBJ2-1	CATSAGTGIPYNEQFF	TGTGCCACCAGTGCCGGGACAGGGATTCCCTACAATGAGCAGTTCTTC
once	TRBV12-2	-	TRBJ2-6	CASRPHKWGPGANVLTF	-
-	TRBV18	-	TRBJ2-7	CASSPSDRFYEQYF	TGTGCCAGCTCACCTTCGGACAGATTCTACGAGCAGTACTTC
-	TRBV15	TRBD2	TRBJ2-1	CATSSEPGLAGGYEQFF	TGTGCCACCAGCAGCGAACCGGGACTAGCGGGAGGGTATGAGCAGTTCTTC
many	TRBV5-1	-	TRBJ2-5	CASSFGGNLQETQYF	TGCGCCAGCAGCTTCGGCGGGAACCTTCAAGAGACCCAGTACTTC